Presented here are 3 T cell receptor beta chains from one specimen sequenced in a study of T cells expressing NK-cell markers. Following a re-call of the 5' RACE reads, TCRdb has one entry per CDR3 protein and lacks DNA. This listing includes about 460,000 distinct CDR3 sequences. The sequencing sample was made of blood T cells: a sorted CD56 or NKG2C T cell subset, CD4+ or CD8+ T cells, or bulk PBMC T cells (not recorded which). These receptors all stem from a woman aged 45-65 years in good health.

This rearrangement joins TRBV29-1 to TRBJ2-1; TCRdb's D call of TRBD2 is untestable without DNA. The CDR3 is 16 amino acids. Germline V gene sequence: CDR1 SQVTM, CDR2 ANQGSEA. CDR3 residues: CSPLPHRLAGASEQFF.

V is TRBV2 and J is TRBJ2-3; the TRBD1 assignment by TCRdb is unverifiable without DNA. Germline assignment: CDR1 SNHLY and CDR2 FYNNEI. The CDR3 is 14 amino acids. The CDR3 sequence is CASSYRGSTDTQYF.

The V call is TRBV7-2, the J call TRBJ2-2; TCRdb's D gene call, TRBD2, goes unchecked for lack of DNA. Germline CDR1 is SGHTA and CDR2 is FQGNSA. The CDR3 has 15 residues. The chain's CDR3 is CASTGTSWNTGELFF.